This T cell receptor (beta chain) was recorded in a study of beta chain features in type 1 diabetes (dated by TCRdb to the late 2010s). At the level of the whole study: Patients and healthy donors did not differ in mean age, gender distribution, total cell number or subset yield. A total of 100 million to 110 million sorted cells were examined across all samples, and a strong correlation was observed between cell number per subset and RNA yield. The study compared TCRB repertoires of sorted circulating CD4+ T cell subsets between recently diagnosed type 1 diabetes patients and matched healthy donors. Regulatory and stem cell-like memory subsets were isolated from only 8 patients and 8 healthy donors, whereas naive and central memory subsets came from all 30 or so donors. The investigation overall reported the following: A moderate but significant shortening of TCRB CDR3 length was observed in type 1 diabetes patients in all four CD4+ subsets. At VDJ recombination sites, patients with type 1 diabetes made fewer insertions and deleted more nucleotides, a pattern implying thymic rearrangement abnormalities. Because the HLA sub-analyses included only small numbers of individuals, any influence of HLA type on TCRB rearrangement was left unresolved. Naive, central memory and regulatory TCRB repertoires appeared more similar among patients than among healthy donors. Because cDNA was sequenced instead of genomic DNA, highly expressing activated cells could be over-represented, though the groups showed no difference in activation or CD3 levels. Shorter templates might have been favored by PCR, but patient and control samples were amplified and corrected together, so both groups would have been affected equally by any skew.

A single peripheral blood draw of approximately 100 mL on average was collected from each donor into heparinised tubes. Using a panel that included CD45RO, CCR7, CD25, CD127, CD95 and CD27, naive, central memory, regulatory and stem cell-like memory CD4+ T cells were sorted on a BD FACSAria II. Every sorted population had a purity above 98%. PBMCs were isolated immediately by Lymphoprep density gradient centrifugation and stained directly without culture. So that batch effects would be minimized, each experiment stained and sorted samples in pairs, pairing one healthy donor with one patient. In regard to this clone: The antigen it binds to is not known. No base qualities exist here, and no much larger clone lies one base off it.

The entire isolated RNA was reverse transcribed using the High Capacity cDNA Reverse Transcription Kit, and thus expressed TCRB transcripts were sequenced. Naive, central memory and regulatory T cell samples underwent deep immunoSEQ sequencing, averaging around 3.7 million total reads per sample. After sorted cells were lysed in RLT buffer, RNA was extracted with DNase-treated RNeasy Micro or Mini kits, with the choice depending on cell number. Each cell subset was processed separately to prevent cross-contamination, with patient and healthy donor samples processed together. The immunoSEQ multiplex PCR was used to amplify TCRB sequences from cDNA, yielding 87-bp fragments that span the CDR3 region. Amplicons were sequenced on the Illumina HiSeq platform. Per the source publication's procedure: PCR bias was corrected computationally using synthetic template baselines, and reads within Hamming distance 2 were collapsed, with unmergeable singletons discarded. Reads were aligned against IMGT so that V, D and J genes, CDR3 length and insertions or deletions at six rearrangement sites could be assigned. Within each subset, clonotype counts were normalized to sorted cell number, and only after that were true diversity and Gini coefficients computed with the tcR R package. Repertoire sharing was quantified using the overlap coefficient calculated on TCRB nucleotide sequences. As a proxy for the pre-selection repertoire, out-of-frame TCRB sequences from naive cells were analyzed. Sourced from immuneACCESS, this table was stored by TCRdb with only in-frame sequences that have V and J called. A share of the clones is absent; for the studies checked, an unresolved V gene accounts for under half, and the remainder has no known explanation. Clone size and the V and J calls come from that table; the DNA yielded D and trimming. A total of approximately 730,000 clones appear in this sample, roughly an eighth of them only once. 0.02% to 0.025% of the sample rests with the top ten.

Based on the germline V gene, the CDR1 and CDR2 sequences are KGHSH and LQKENI. Trimming at the junction amounts to 2 bases on V and 8 bases on J, and the germline ends lie 9 bases apart. Reading from cysteine to phenylalanine, the CDR3 counts 12 amino acids. Here the CDR3 DNA is all that survives: 36 bases in frame from base 1. The chain couples TRBV18 to TRBJ1-2, with no confidently assigned D gene. The receptor's source is a man aged 18 to 29 with type 1 diabetes. Sequencing input: naive CD4+ T cells from blood. This specimen's cell subset or site label, per the study, means: true naive CD4+ T cells. The CDR3 in this case is CASSPGVPGYTF. The DNA sequence follows: TGTGCCAGCTCACCAGGGGTGCCCGGCTACACCTTC.